Shown below are 16 T cell receptor beta chains from a single sample sequenced in a study of T cell repertoires in cytomegalovirus infection. For these receptors, no antigen is known. A single record per CDR3 protein comes from TCRdb applying MiXCR to the reads. The table has some 310,000 distinct CDR3 sequences, roughly 25% seen once. Material: cultured PBMCs, obtained from culture after CMV antigen stimulation. All receptors come from a human donor in good health (CMV status not recorded). Some clones in this sample may be carry-over from other donors' samples.

Note on this clonotype: A much more abundant neighbour one base away suggests this may be a read error. This chain links TRBV7-6 with TRBJ2-1; weak D call: TRBD2 (5 bases). Between the trimmed V and J ends, which lost 5 bases and 10 bases, there was a span of 21 bases. The CDR3 has 15 amino acids. Looked up from germline, CDR1 is SGHVS and CDR2 is FNYEAQ. The CDR3 loop is CASSRVATPFGEQFF. The CDR3 DNA reads TGTGCCAGCAGCAGAGTAGCGACCCCTTTTGGGGAGCAGTTCTTC.

On this clonotype itself: One end of the junction is discordant with germline, which a read error may explain. V usage is TRBV7-6 and J usage is TRBJ2-1; D ambiguous. The CDR3 spans 14 residues. The germline CDR1 and CDR2 sequences are SGHVS and FNYEAQ. CDR3 sequence (DNA): TGTGCTAGCAGCTTGCAAGGCCCCTACAATGAGCAGTTCTTC. Residues: CASSLQGPYNEQFF. Together with reference TRBV7-6 and TRBJ2-1, the CDR3 gives the full variable domain: GAGVSQSPRYKVTKRGQDVALRCDPISGHVSLYWYRQALGQGPEFLTYFNYEAQQDKSGLPNDRFSAERPEGSISTLTIQRTEQRDSAMYRCASSLQGPYNEQFFGPGTRLTVL.

This clonotype was found many times. The J gene is TRBJ2-1, the V gene TRBV6-1; 8 positions match TRBD2. In germline, CDR1 is MNHNS, CDR2 SASEGT. The V and J ends lost 8 bases and 5 bases, in that order; junction bases with no gene match: 8. This CDR3 has 14 amino acids. Here the CDR3 DNA reads TGTGCCAGCGTCACTAGCGGAGGAAACAATGAGCAGTTCTTC. It codes for CASVTSGGNNEQFF.

V gene TRBV7-9 combines with J gene TRBJ2-5; 9 nucleotides line up with TRBD2. After removal of 11 bases from V and 5 bases from J, the junction contained 12 bases not matched to a gene. This CDR3 has 14 residues. Germline V CDR1 and CDR2: SEHNR, FQNEAQ (reference sequence). CDR3 DNA: TGTGCCGGCCGGAGTAGCGGGAGTGGTGAGACCCAGTACTTC. This sequence encodes CAGRSSGSGETQYF.

The chain carries TRBV9 and TRBJ2-7; 9 bases line up with TRBD1. The CDR3 runs 13 residues. The germline gives CDR1 SGDLS, CDR2 YYNGEE. V trimming: 5 bases; J trimming: 4 bases; junction bases outside the gene matches: 4. CDR3 coding DNA: TGTGCCAGCAGGACAGGGGGGAAGTACGAGCAGTACGTC. Its protein is CASRTGGKYEQYV.

The chain uses TRBV7-2 and TRBJ2-5; 7 nucleotides match TRBD2. Germline V gives CDR1 SGHTA, CDR2 FQGNSA. V gave up 4 bases and J gave up 7 bases; unmatched junction bases: 15. CDR3 length equals 16 residues. CDR3 in DNA: TGTGCCAGCAGCTCCTATCGGGGCGCCACGGGGGGGACCCAGTACTTC. As protein: CASSSYRGATGGTQYF.

J is TRBJ2-2 and V is TRBV6-2 or TRBV6-3; D is uncertain. This CDR3 is 13 amino acids long. V lost 2 bases, J lost 6 bases, and 7 bases lay in between. Germline V lookup: CDR1 MNHEY, CDR2 SVGEGT. The CDR3 spells CASSYIVAGELFF. Here the CDR3 DNA reads TGTGCCAGCAGTTACATTGTGGCCGGGGAGCTGTTTTTT.

The chain is built from TRBV7-8 and TRBJ2-5; TRBD2 aligns across 8 bases. The CDR3 spans 16 residues. CDR1 is SGHVS and CDR2 is FQNEAQ in the germline V gene. V trimming: 8 bases; J trimming: 4 bases; junction bases outside the gene matches: 15. This CDR3 reads CASGRPPGAGGETQYF. The CDR3 DNA sequence: TGTGCCAGCGGCCGCCCGCCGGGCGCGGGAGGAGAGACCCAGTACTTC. The entire variable domain, with the rest obtained from reference TRBV7-8 and TRBJ2-5, is as follows: GAGVSQSPRYKVAKRGQDVALRCDPISGHVSLFWYQQALGQGPEFLTYFQNEAQLDKSGLPSDRFFAERPEGSVSTLKIQRTQQEDSAVYLCASGRPPGAGGETQYFGPGTRLLVL.

V gene TRBV20-1 combines with J gene TRBJ1-3; unclear D gene. The length of the CDR3 is 15 residues. Trimming left V 3 bases short and J 4 bases short, with 16 bases between. Germline lookup yields CDR1 DFQATT and CDR2 SNEGSKA (reference sequence). CDR3 bases: TGCAGTGCTAGCCCCTTTTTAGGGCAAGGAAACACCATATATTTT. Its protein is CSASPFLGQGNTIYF.

The chain joins TRBV15 to TRBJ2-1; D is tentatively TRBD1 or TRBD2 (5 bases each). The CDR3 has 15 residues. Germline values: CDR1 LNHNV, CDR2 YYDKDF (reference sequence). V was shortened by 4 bases and J by 13 bases, with 23 bases between the two germline ends. As DNA, the CDR3 is TGTGCCACCAGCACGCCAGGTGGGGTCGGGACCCCTCAGTTCTTC. Translating gives CATSTPGGVGTPQFF. The full variable domain, rest sourced from reference TRBV15 and TRBJ2-1, is DAMVIQNPRYQVTQFGKPVTLSCSQTLNHNVMYWYQQKSSQAPKLLFHYYDKDFNNEADTPDNFQSRRPNTSFCFLDIRSPGLGDTAMYLCATSTPGGVGTPQFFGPGTRLTVL.

J is TRBJ2-2 and V is TRBV20-1; 8 bases map to TRBD1. The CDR3 has 15 residues. Germline loops: CDR1 DFQATT, CDR2 SNEGSKA (reference sequence). V was clipped by 3 bases and J by 4 bases; unmatched bases: 7. The CDR3 sequence: CSARVTGGPTGELFF. The DNA of the CDR3 is TGCAGTGCTAGGGTAACAGGGGGACCCACCGGGGAGCTGTTTTTT.

The chain is built from TRBV10-3 and TRBJ1-2, with D hard to call. V lost 6 bases to trimming and J lost 10 bases, with 12 bases between them. The V gene's germline CDR1 is ENHRY and CDR2 SYGVKD. This CDR3 is built from 11 residues. The CDR3 region has the DNA TGTGCCATCAGCCGGGGAACGATCTACACCTTC. It specifies CAISRGTIYTF.

The sample holds many counts of this clonotype. The chain uses TRBV20-1 and TRBJ2-3, with 7 bases aligning to TRBD2. Trimming removed 6 bases from V and 2 bases from J; junction bases left unmatched: 11. CDR3 size: 15 residues. CDR1 DFQATT and CDR2 SNEGSKA come from the germline V gene (reference sequence). The CDR3 reads CSASTSGGTTDTQYF. DNA for the CDR3: TGCAGTGCATCCACCTCGGGGGGAACCACAGATACGCAGTATTTT.

This clonotype was counted at least ten times. The gene calls are TRBV7-2 and TRBJ2-3; TRBD2 matches 7 bases. This CDR3 is built from 14 residues. Germline trimming cut 6 bases from V and 3 bases from J; bases unmatched to any gene: 6. Germline V gives CDR1 SGHTA, CDR2 FQGNSA. The CDR3 region is CASRRTSTTDTQYF. The DNA of the CDR3 is TGTGCCAGCAGGAGGACTAGTACGACAGATACGCAGTATTTT.

The chain is built from TRBV7-4 and TRBJ1-5, with TRBD1 identical over 7 bases. Trimming cost V 1 base and J 6 bases; bases outside gene matches: 9. This CDR3 has 16 amino acids. CDR1 is SGHVT, CDR2 SQSDAQ, per germline. The CDR3 is CASSLVGEQGRQPQHF. As DNA, the CDR3 is TGTGCCAGCAGCTTAGTCGGGGAACAGGGGCGTCAGCCCCAGCATTTT. Complete variable domain (other parts from reference TRBV7-4 and TRBJ1-5): GAGVSQSPRYKVAKRGRDVALRCDSISGHVTLYWYRQTLGQGSEVLTYSQSDAQRDKSGRPSGRFSAERPERSVSTLKIQRTEQGDSAVYLCASSLVGEQGRQPQHFGDGTRLSIL.

This clonotype was detected only a few times. The V and J genes are TRBV25-1 and TRBJ2-2; no reliable D call. Germline loops: CDR1 MGHDK, CDR2 SYGVNS. V was cut by 4 bases and J by 4 bases, with 4 bases left in between. The CDR3 extends over 12 amino acids. The CDR3 coding sequence is TGTGCCAGCAGTGTACCCACCGGGGAGCTGTTTTTT. Protein: CASSVPTGELFF.